This T cell receptor (beta chain) came from a study of blood T cells in healthy people across ages. As to this clonotype: Its antigen is undetermined.

Overall study results and limits: Estimated diversity that came from one million T cells was considered an underestimate.

Germline CDR1 and CDR2: MNHEY and SVGEGT. V was trimmed by 5 bases and J by 1 base, leaving 9 bases between them. This CDR3 is 13 amino acids long. PCR was performed a second time for about 7 to 11 cycles using a sample-barcoded 5' primer and a J-beta primer mix. TCRdb reprocessed the 5' RACE reads with MiXCR, giving one entry per CDR3 protein. The sample yields roughly 680,000 distinct CDR3 sequences, around 20% seen once. The individuals who served as donors were healthy Caucasians living in Russia, aged about 6 to 100. Total RNA was extracted at no less than 5.5 micrograms per sample. The sequencing input was blood. The receptor was derived from a man aged 65-85 years in good health. The V call is TRBV6-2 or TRBV6-3, the J call TRBJ2-7, with D possibly being TRBD1 or TRBD2 (5 bases each). The CDR3 DNA reads as TGTGCCAGCAGTCGGGACGGATCCTACGAGCAGTACTTC. Translated, it gives CASSRDGSYEQYF.